The T cell receptor (beta chain) described here comes from a study of T cell responses to AZD1222 COVID-19 vaccine. Study-wide results and limits: Without day 14 samples, only post-peak T cell repertoires were studied. Among spike-specific TCRs, nearly half reportedly target unmutated variant regions. A rise in Spike-specific TCR breadth and depth followed two AZD1222 doses.

Produced via immunoSEQ multiplex PCR; TCRdb's table is partial and in-frame only. There are over 55,000 clones in the sample; about four fifths occur only once, and 6.5% lies in the top ten. This clone appeared once. Its antigen is currently unknown. V lost 8 bases to trimming and J lost 5 bases; unmatched junction nucleotides: 11. The CDR3 is 14 residues long. Germline CDR1 reads SGHTA; CDR2 reads FQGNSA. Samples with a second dose at about 4 or about 12 weeks were pooled together. The chain joins TRBV7-2 to TRBJ1-2, with TRBD1 matching over 7 bases. This TCR was recovered from an adult who received the AZD1222 COVID-19 vaccine. This specimen consisted of peripheral blood, obtained 28 days after the second AZD1222 dose. The CDR3: CASFRGGGSYGYTF. DNA of the CDR3: TGTGCCAGCTTTAGGGGAGGGGGCAGTTATGGCTACACCTTC. The variable domain in full, with the rest retrieved from reference TRBV7-2 and TRBJ1-2, is GAGVSQSPSNKVTEKGKDVELRCDPISGHTALYWYRQSLGQGLEFLIYFQGNSAPDKSGLPSDRFSAERTGGSVSTLTIQRTQQEDSAVYLCASFRGGGSYGYTFGSGTRLTVV.